This TCR beta chain was sequenced for a study of cytomegalovirus exposure and HLA in healthy donors. Trimming took 7 bases from V and 0 from J, leaving 13 bases between them. CDR1 and CDR2 (germline): SGHRS, YFSETQ. The CDR3 has 15 residues. The PCR ran on 60 Vbeta and 13 Jbeta primers. The assay was immunoSEQ multiplex PCR, and TCRdb's table has in-frame clones only and misses some. The sample lists roughly 55,000 clones, 55% to 75% occurring once. Study-wide findings and caveats: Confirmation was obtained in vitro that a few CMV-associated chains are specific for CMV antigens. About 87% or about 30% of the time was how often most TCR beta V segments were productive, according to an earlier analysis. A later analysis linked a missense DCLRE1C variant to TCR beta V- and J-gene trimming.

For this clone: The antigen remains unidentified.

Healthy bone marrow donors made up the donors. This receptor was obtained from a man in his forties or fifties in good health and CMV-seropositive. The chain combines TRBV5-1 with TRBJ1-4, with D possibly TRBD1 on 5 matching bases. Sequencing input: PBMCs. The CDR3 region is CASSRLGATNEKLFF. The DNA of the CDR3 is TGCGCCAGCTCTCGTTTAGGGGCAACTAATGAAAAACTGTTTTTT.